A selection of T cell receptor beta chains follows, all from one sample in a study of blood T cell repertoires in COVID-19. The method was immunoSEQ multiplex PCR; TCRdb's version includes in-frame clones alone and lacks a portion of them. Of around 210,000 clones listed, around 85% were seen once; the top ten hold 0.75% to 0.95%. The sample taken for sequencing was peripheral blood. The receptors were gathered from a woman aged 70 to 79 with acute or convalescent COVID-19. Each CDR3 is given with its conserved first and last residue. A D gene is named only where the DNA matches it firmly. Clone size is shown for a subset of rows, as once, few, many or a class of expanded clone.

clone size,D gene,V gene,J gene,CDR3 protein,CDR3 DNA
once,TRBD2,TRBV6-5,TRBJ2-1,CASRGLAGSYNEQFF,TGTGCCAGCAGGGGACTAGCGGGCTCCTACAATGAGCAGTTCTTC
once,TRBD1,TRBV7-2,TRBJ2-4,CASSAGQGGNIQYF,TGTGCCAGCAGCGCGGGACAGGGTGGAAACATTCAGTACTTC
NA,TRBD1,TRBV2,TRBJ1-6,CASRAEGAGVSPLHF,TGTGCCAGCAGAGCGGAGGGGGCAGGTGTTTCACCCCTCCACTTT
NA,TRBD1,TRBV5-1,TRBJ1-2,CASSADRGDYGYTF,TGCGCCAGCAGCGCCGACAGGGGGGACTATGGCTACACCTTC
NA,TRBD2,TRBV7-3,TRBJ2-1,CASSFGSGSYNEQFF,TGTGCCAGCAGCTTCGGTAGCGGGTCCTACAATGAGCAGTTCTTC
NA,NA,TRBV7-9,TRBJ1-1,CASSQVDTEAFF,TGTGCCAGCAGCCAGGTGGACACTGAAGCTTTCTTT
NA,NA,TRBV5-5,TRBJ2-5,CASSVLYQETQYF,TGTGCCAGCAGCGTACTATATCAAGAGACCCAGTACTTC
once,TRBD1,TRBV27,TRBJ2-5,CASSLTGTGAFQETQYF,TGTGCCAGCAGTTTAACCGGGACAGGGGCTTTCCAAGAGACCCAGTACTTC
NA,NA,TRBV5-6,TRBJ1-3,CASSLAGRRSGNTIYF,TGTGCCAGCAGCTTGGCCGGACGGAGGTCTGGAAACACCATATATTTT
NA,TRBD1,TRBV18,TRBJ1-1,CASSLGTDKYEAFF,TGTGCCAGCTCGCTTGGGACAGACAAATATGAAGCTTTCTTT
NA,TRBD1,TRBV28,TRBJ1-2,CASSLGGTAHLYGYTF,TGTGCCAGCAGTTTAGGGGGGACAGCTCACCTCTATGGCTACACCTTC
few,NA,TRBV11-3,TRBJ2-1,CASSLAGTPYNEQFF,TGTGCCAGCAGCTTAGCTGGGACTCCATACAATGAGCAGTTCTTC
NA,NA,TRBV18,TRBJ1-6,CASSPKPGGNSPLHF,TGTGCCAGCTCCCCCAAACCAGGAGGCAATTCACCCCTCCACTTT
NA,NA,TRBV6-2/TRBV6-3,TRBJ1-6,CASSPTGGRSPLHF,TGTGCCAGCAGCCCGACGGGGGGACGTTCACCCCTCCACTTT
NA,TRBD2,TRBV28,TRBJ2-7,CASSLPSGSFYEQYF,TGTGCCAGCAGTTTGCCCAGCGGGAGTTTCTACGAGCAGTACTTC
few,TRBD1,TRBV5-5,TRBJ1-3,CASSRQGQGNTIYF,TGTGCCAGCAGTAGACAGGGCCAAGGAAACACCATATATTTT
NA,NA,TRBV6-5,TRBJ2-2,CASSPGRVNTGELFF,TGTGCCAGCAGTCCAGGCAGGGTTAACACCGGGGAGCTGTTTTTT